This TCR beta chain was identified during a study of technical replicates of blood from a handful of donors. Concerning this clone itself: A read error may account for a junction end that differs from germline.

The CDR3 consists of 15 residues. Germline assignment: CDR1 ENHRY and CDR2 SYGVKD. Clones were read by immunoSEQ multiplex PCR, and TCRdb kept only the in-frame ones, dropping some. The sample has about 67,000 clones, nearly 98% seen once; the top ten hold about 0.24%. The clonotype was recovered from a human donor in good health. This chain connects TRBV10-3 to TRBJ1-5; TRBD1 might be the D (5 bases). The specimen sequenced was T cells isolated from PBMCs. In nucleotides, the CDR3 is TGTGCCATCGGTGAGACCCTTGGGGCAAATCAGCCCCAGCATTTT. It is translated as CAIGETLGANQPQHF.